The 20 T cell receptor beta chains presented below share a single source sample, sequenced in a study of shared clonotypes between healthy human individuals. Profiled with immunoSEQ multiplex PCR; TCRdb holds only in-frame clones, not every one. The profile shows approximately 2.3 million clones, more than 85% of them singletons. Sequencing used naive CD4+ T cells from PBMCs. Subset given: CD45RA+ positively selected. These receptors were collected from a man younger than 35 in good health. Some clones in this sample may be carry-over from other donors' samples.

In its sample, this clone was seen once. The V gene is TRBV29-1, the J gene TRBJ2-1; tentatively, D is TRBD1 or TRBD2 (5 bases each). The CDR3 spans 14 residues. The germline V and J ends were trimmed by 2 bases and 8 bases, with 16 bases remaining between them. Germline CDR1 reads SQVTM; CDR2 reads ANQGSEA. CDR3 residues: CSVEPGTGSHEQFF. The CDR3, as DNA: TGCAGCGTTGAACCTGGGACGGGGAGCCATGAGCAGTTCTTC.

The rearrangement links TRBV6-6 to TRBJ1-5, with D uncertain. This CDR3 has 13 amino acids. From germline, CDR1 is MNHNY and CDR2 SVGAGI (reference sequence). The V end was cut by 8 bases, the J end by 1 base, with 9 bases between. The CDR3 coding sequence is TGTGCCAGCGTCCGCACGAGCAATCAGCCCCAGCATTTT. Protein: CASVRTSNQPQHF.

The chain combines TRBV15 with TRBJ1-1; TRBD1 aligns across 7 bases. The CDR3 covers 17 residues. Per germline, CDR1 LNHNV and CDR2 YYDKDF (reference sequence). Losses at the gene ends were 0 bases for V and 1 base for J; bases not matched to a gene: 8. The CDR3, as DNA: TGTGCCACCAGCAGAGATCAATGGGGACAGCAGAACACTGAAGCTTTCTTT. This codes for CATSRDQWGQQNTEAFF.

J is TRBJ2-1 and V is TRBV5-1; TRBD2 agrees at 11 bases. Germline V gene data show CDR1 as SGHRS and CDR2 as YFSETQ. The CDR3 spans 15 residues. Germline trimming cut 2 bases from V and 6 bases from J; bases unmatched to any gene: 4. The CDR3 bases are TGCGCCAGCAGCTTCGGGACTAGCGGACCCAATGAGCAGTTCTTC. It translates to CASSFGTSGPNEQFF.

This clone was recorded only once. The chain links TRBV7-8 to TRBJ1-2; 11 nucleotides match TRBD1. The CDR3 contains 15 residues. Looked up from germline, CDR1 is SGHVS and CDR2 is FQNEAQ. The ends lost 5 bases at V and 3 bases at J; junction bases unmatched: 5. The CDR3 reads CASSHRDRGDYGYTF. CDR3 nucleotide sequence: TGTGCCAGCAGCCATCGGGACAGGGGGGACTATGGCTACACCTTC. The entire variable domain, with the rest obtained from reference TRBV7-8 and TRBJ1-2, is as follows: GAGVSQSPRYKVAKRGQDVALRCDPISGHVSLFWYQQALGQGPEFLTYFQNEAQLDKSGLPSDRFFAERPEGSVSTLKIQRTQQEDSAVYLCASSHRDRGDYGYTFGSGTRLTVV.

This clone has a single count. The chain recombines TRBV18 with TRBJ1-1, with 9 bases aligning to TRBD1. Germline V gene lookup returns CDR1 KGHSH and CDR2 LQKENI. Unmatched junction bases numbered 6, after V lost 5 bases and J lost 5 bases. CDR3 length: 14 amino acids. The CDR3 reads CASSNDRGYTEAFF. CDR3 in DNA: TGTGCCAGCTCAAATGACAGGGGGTATACTGAAGCTTTCTTT.

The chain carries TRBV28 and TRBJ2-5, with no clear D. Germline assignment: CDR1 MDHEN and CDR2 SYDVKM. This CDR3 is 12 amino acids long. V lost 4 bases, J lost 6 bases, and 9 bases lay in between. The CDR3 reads CASSSFSKTQYF. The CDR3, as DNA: TGTGCCAGCAGTTCCTTTAGCAAGACCCAGTACTTC.

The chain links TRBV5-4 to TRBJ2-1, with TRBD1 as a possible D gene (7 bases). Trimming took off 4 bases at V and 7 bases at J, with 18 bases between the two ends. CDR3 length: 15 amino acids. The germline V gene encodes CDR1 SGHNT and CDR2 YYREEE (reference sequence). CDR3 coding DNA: TGTGCCAGCAGCCCGGGGGTGGGCAGGGGGAATGAGCAGTTCTTC. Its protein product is CASSPGVGRGNEQFF.

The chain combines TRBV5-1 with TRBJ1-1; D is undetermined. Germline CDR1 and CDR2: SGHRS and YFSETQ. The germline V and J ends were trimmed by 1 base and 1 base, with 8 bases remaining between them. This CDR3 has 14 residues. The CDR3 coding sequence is TGCGCCAGCAGCTTGAGTAGCTCGAACACTGAAGCTTTCTTT. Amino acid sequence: CASSLSSSNTEAFF.

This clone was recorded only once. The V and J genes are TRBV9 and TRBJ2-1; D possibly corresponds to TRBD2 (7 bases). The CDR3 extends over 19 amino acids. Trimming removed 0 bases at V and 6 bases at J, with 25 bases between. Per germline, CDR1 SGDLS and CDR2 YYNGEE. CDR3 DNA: TGTGCCAGCAGCGTAGTAGGGGGGGGATCCCCTACGAGTAGCAATGAGCAGTTCTTC. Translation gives CASSVVGGGSPTSSNEQFF.

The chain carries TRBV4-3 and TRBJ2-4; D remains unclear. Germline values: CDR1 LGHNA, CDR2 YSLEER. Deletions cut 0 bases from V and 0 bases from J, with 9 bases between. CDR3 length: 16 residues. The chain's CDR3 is CASSQESPLAKNIQYF. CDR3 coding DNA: TGCGCCAGCAGCCAAGAATCGCCACTAGCCAAAAACATTCAGTACTTC.

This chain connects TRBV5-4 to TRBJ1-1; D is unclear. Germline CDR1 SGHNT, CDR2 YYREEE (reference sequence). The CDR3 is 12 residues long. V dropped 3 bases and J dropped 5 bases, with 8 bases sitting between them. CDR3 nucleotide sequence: TGTGCCAGCAGCTATGGTGGAACTGAAGCTTTCTTT. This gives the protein CASSYGGTEAFF.

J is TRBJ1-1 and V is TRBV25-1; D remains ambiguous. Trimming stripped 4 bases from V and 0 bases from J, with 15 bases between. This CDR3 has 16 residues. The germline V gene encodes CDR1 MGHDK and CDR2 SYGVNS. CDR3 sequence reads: CASSGRLGLMNTEAFF. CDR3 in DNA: TGTGCCAGCAGTGGAAGGTTAGGGTTAATGAACACTGAAGCTTTCTTT.

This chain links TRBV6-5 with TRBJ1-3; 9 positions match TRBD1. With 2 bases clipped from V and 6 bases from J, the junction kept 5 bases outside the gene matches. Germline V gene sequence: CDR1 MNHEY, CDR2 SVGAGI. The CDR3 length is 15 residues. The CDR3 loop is CASSYTQGAVNTIYF. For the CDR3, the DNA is TGTGCCAGCAGTTACACACAGGGGGCCGTAAACACCATATATTTT.

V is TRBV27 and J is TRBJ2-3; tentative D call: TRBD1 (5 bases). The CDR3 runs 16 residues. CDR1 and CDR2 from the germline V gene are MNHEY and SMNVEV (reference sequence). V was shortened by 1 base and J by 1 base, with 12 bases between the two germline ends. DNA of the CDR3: TGTGCCAGCAGTTTATTCGACAGAGGAGGCACAGATACGCAGTATTTT. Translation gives CASSLFDRGGTDTQYF.

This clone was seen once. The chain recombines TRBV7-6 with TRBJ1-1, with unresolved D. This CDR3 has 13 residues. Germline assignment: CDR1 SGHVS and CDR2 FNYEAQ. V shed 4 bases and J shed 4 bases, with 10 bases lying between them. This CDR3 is CASSSSASTEAFF. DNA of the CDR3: TGTGCCAGCAGCTCCTCGGCCTCCACTGAAGCTTTCTTT.

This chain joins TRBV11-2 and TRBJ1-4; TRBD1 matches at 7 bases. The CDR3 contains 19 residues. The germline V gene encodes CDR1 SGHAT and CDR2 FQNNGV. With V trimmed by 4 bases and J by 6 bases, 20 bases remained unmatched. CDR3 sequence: CASSSDPGAGTAVYEKLFF. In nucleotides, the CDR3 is TGTGCCAGCAGCTCGGACCCGGGGGCCGGGACAGCAGTTTATGAAAAACTGTTTTTT.

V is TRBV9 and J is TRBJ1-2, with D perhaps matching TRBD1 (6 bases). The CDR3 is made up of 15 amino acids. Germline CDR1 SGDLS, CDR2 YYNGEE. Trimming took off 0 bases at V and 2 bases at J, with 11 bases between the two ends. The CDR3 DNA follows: TGTGCCAGCAGCGTAGATGCAGGGGCGAACTATGGCTACACCTTC. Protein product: CASSVDAGANYGYTF. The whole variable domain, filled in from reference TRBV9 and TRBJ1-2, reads DSGVTQTPKHLITATGQRVTLRCSPRSGDLSVYWYQQSLDQGLQFLIQYYNGEERAKGNILERFSAQQFPDLHSELNLSSLELGDSALYFCASSVDAGANYGYTFGSGTRLTVV.

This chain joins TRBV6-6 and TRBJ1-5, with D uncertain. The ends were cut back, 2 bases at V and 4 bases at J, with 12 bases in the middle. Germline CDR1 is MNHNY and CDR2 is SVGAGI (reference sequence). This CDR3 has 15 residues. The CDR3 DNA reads TGTGCCAGCAGTTACCAGGACGGCCGAAATCAGCCCCAGCATTTT. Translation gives CASSYQDGRNQPQHF.

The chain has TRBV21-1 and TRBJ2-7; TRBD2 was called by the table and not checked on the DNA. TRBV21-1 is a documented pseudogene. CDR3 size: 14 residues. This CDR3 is CASRVSLAGTEQYF. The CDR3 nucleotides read TGTGCCAGCAGGGTCTCGCTAGCGGGGACCGAGCAGTACTTC.